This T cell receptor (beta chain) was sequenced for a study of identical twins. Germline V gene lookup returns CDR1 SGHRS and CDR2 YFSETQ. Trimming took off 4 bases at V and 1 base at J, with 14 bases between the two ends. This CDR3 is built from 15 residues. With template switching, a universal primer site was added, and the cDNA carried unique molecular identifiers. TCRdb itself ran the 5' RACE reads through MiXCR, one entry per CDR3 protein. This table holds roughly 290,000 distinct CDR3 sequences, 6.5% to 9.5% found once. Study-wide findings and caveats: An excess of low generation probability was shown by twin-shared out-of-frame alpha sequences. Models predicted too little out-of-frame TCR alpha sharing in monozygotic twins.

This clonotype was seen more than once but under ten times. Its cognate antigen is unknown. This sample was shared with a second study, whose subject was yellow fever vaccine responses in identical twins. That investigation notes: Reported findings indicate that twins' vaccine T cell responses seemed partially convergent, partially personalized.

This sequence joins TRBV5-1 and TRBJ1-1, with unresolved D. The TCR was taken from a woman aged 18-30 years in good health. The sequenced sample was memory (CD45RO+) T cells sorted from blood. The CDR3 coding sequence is TGCGCCAGCAGCCTCACACCCCGACAGAACACTGAAGCTTTCTTT. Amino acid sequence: CASSLTPRQNTEAFF.